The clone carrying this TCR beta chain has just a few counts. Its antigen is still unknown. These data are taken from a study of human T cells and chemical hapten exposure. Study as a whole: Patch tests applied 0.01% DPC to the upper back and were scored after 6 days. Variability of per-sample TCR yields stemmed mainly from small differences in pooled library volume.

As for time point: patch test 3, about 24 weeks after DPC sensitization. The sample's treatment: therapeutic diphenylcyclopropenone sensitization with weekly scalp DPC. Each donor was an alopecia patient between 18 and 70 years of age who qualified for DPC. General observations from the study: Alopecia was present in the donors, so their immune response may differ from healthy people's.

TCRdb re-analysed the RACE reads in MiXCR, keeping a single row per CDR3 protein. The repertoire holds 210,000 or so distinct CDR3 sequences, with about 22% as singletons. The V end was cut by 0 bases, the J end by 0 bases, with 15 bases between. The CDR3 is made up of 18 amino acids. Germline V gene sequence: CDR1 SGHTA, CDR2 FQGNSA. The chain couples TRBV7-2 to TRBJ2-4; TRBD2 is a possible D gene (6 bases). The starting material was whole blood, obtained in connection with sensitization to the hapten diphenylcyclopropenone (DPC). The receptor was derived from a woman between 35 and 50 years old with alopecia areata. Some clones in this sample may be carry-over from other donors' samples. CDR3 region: CASSLARGSGLAKNIQYF. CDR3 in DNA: TGTGCCAGCAGCTTAGCCCGGGGGTCCGGACTAGCCAAAAACATTCAGTACTTC.